These 27 T cell receptor beta chains came from one sample sequenced in a study of cytomegalovirus exposure and HLA in healthy donors. Repertoires were generated with immunoSEQ multiplex PCR, while TCRdb's copy carries only in-frame clones and drops some. The data contain fewer than 350,000 clones, roughly 90% of them singletons. Specimen: PBMCs. All receptors come from a young woman in good health and CMV-seronegative.

J is TRBJ1-2 and V is TRBV15, with TRBD1 matching 7 bases. The CDR3 totals 17 residues. Germline CDR1 and CDR2: LNHNV and YYDKDF (reference sequence). Germline trimming cut 7 bases from V and 5 bases from J; bases unmatched to any gene: 19. CDR3 DNA: TGTGCCACCAACTCAAGGTCGAGGGGGCGCGGTTCGTATGGCTACACCTTC. Amino acids: CATNSRSRGRGSYGYTF.

The chain recombines TRBV28 with TRBJ2-5; TRBD1 matches 7 bases. The CDR3 has 16 residues. Per germline, CDR1 MDHEN and CDR2 SYDVKM. V gave up 6 bases and J gave up 7 bases; unmatched junction bases: 17. The CDR3 sequence: CASRAQGGAASGTQYF. DNA of the CDR3: TGTGCCAGCAGAGCCCAAGGGGGCGCCGCCTCCGGGACCCAGTACTTC.

As regards this clone: The same CDR3 also results from other DNA sequences found in this sample. The chain recombines TRBV19 with TRBJ2-7; 8 bases are shared with TRBD2. V shed 5 bases and J 3 bases; nucleotides not matched to a gene: 3. Germline values: CDR1 LNHDA, CDR2 SQIVND (reference sequence). This CDR3 is 13 amino acids long. The CDR3 loop reads CASSPGLGYEQYF. For the CDR3, the DNA is TGTGCCAGTAGTCCGGGACTAGGCTACGAGCAGTACTTC.

V usage is TRBV10-3 and J usage is TRBJ2-7, with D possibly matching TRBD1 (5 bases). This CDR3 region has 11 residues. The germline V gene has CDR1 ENHRY and CDR2 SYGVKD. Trimming removed 10 bases at V and 4 bases at J, with 11 bases between. The DNA for the CDR3 is TGTGCCAGCCTCCAGGGTTACGAGCAGTACTTC. Its protein product is CASLQGYEQYF.

CDR3 sequence: CASSLASLRQFANTGELFF. In DNA, the CDR3 is TGCGCCAGCAGCTTGGCATCACTTAGACAGTTCGCGAACACCGGGGAGCTGTTTTTT. The chain links TRBV5-1 to TRBJ2-2; a possible D gene is TRBD1 (5 bases). The V gene lost 0 bases and the J gene lost 0 bases, with 18 bases spanning the gap. Germline V CDR1 and CDR2: SGHRS, YFSETQ. The CDR3 loop spans 19 amino acids.

The chain combines TRBV18 with TRBJ2-2, with 14 bases aligning to TRBD2. The J segment lost 7 bases and the V segment lost 6 bases, leaving 10 bases of the junction unmatched. The germline V gene encodes CDR1 KGHSH and CDR2 LQKENI. This CDR3 contains 17 residues. The CDR3 nucleotides read TGTGCCAGCTCGCTACTTACGGGACTAGCGGGAGTCGGGGAGCTGTTTTTT. Its protein product is CASSLLTGLAGVGELFF.

The chain couples TRBV7-2 to TRBJ2-1; a possible D gene is TRBD1 (6 bases). Germline V gene data show CDR1 as SGHTA and CDR2 as FQGNSA. The CDR3 extends over 16 amino acids. V lost 1 base and J lost 2, with 12 bases in between. CDR3 in DNA: TGTGCCAGCAGCTTAGGGGGCAGGGGAACCTACAATGAGCAGTTCTTC. Protein product: CASSLGGRGTYNEQFF. Full variable domain (rest looked up from reference TRBV7-2 and TRBJ2-1): GAGVSQSPSNKVTEKGKDVELRCDPISGHTALYWYRQSLGQGLEFLIYFQGNSAPDKSGLPSDRFSAERTGGSVSTLTIQRTQQEDSAVYLCASSLGGRGTYNEQFFGPGTRLTVL.

V gene TRBV4-1 combines with J gene TRBJ2-7; 14 nucleotides agree with TRBD2. The J segment lost 6 bases and the V segment lost 0 bases, leaving 7 bases of the junction unmatched. Germline CDR1 MGHRA, CDR2 YSYEKL. The CDR3 is made up of 17 amino acids. For the CDR3, the DNA is TGCGCCAGCAGCCAAGAGGGACTAGCGGGAGTTCCACGCGAGCAGTACTTC. It encodes CASSQEGLAGVPREQYF.

The chain uses TRBV5-4 and TRBJ1-2, with D possibly TRBD1 on 6 matching bases. The V end lost 6 bases, the J end lost 7 bases, and 10 bases lay between the germline ends. Germline V gene data show CDR1 as SGHNT and CDR2 as YYREEE (reference sequence). CDR3 size: 11 residues. In nucleotides, the CDR3 is TGTGCCAGCAAGGGGGAGCCTGGCTACACCTTC. This sequence encodes CASKGEPGYTF.

This chain joins TRBV6-4 and TRBJ2-1; 8 nucleotides match TRBD1. This CDR3 contains 13 residues. V shed 2 bases, J shed 10 bases, and the junction held 4 bases outside the gene matches. Germline values: CDR1 MRHNA, CDR2 SNTAGT. The CDR3 DNA follows: TGTGCCAGCAGTGACGATCGGACAGGGGAGCAGTTCTTC. Protein sequence: CASSDDRTGEQFF.

In its sample, this clone was seen once. The chain links TRBV15 to TRBJ1-1; D is perhaps TRBD1 (5 bases). This CDR3 region has 15 residues. Trimming cost V 3 bases and J 5 bases, with 16 bases left between them. CDR1 and CDR2 from the germline V gene are LNHNV and YYDKDF (reference sequence). CDR3 nucleotides: TGTGCCACCAGCAGGGATACACAGGTGAGGACTGAAGCTTTCTTT. This encodes CATSRDTQVRTEAFF.

The chain has TRBV28 and TRBJ2-2, with D tentatively TRBD2 (5 bases). The V end was cut by 1 base, the J end by 1 base, with 13 bases between. CDR3 length: 17 residues. Germline lookup yields CDR1 MDHEN and CDR2 SYDVKM. The CDR3 is CASSLFPSGENTGELFF. The DNA for the CDR3 is TGTGCCAGCAGTTTATTTCCCAGCGGAGAGAACACCGGGGAGCTGTTTTTT.

The genes are TRBV7-2 and TRBJ2-5, with 10 bases aligning to TRBD1. Trimming at V came to 4 bases and at J to 7 bases, leaving 9 bases not matched to a gene. Germline assignment: CDR1 SGHTA and CDR2 FQGNSA. The CDR3 totals 15 residues. CDR3 DNA: TGTGCCAGCAGCTACCGCCGGGACAGGGGTGTGACCCAGTACTTC. This encodes CASSYRRDRGVTQYF.

The rearrangement uses TRBV6-1 and TRBJ1-5; 8 nucleotides line up with TRBD1. After removal of 10 bases from V and 0 bases from J, the junction contained 5 bases not matched to a gene. CDR1 is MNHNS and CDR2 is SASEGT in the germline V gene. The CDR3 extends over 14 amino acids. The CDR3 here is CATQGADSNQPQHF. CDR3 DNA: TGTGCCACCCAGGGGGCGGATAGCAATCAGCCCCAGCATTTT.

The chain has TRBV7-2 and TRBJ2-3; possibly TRBD2 for D (6 bases). Trimming removed 1 base from V and 3 bases from J, with 8 bases in between. The CDR3 covers 14 residues. CDR1 and CDR2 (germline): SGHTA, FQGNSA. In DNA form, the CDR3 reads TGTGCCAGCAGCTTAGGGGCGGGGACAGATACGCAGTATTTT. Translating gives CASSLGAGTDTQYF.

The genes are TRBV28 and TRBJ2-1; D is ambiguous. From germline, CDR1 is MDHEN and CDR2 SYDVKM. CDR3 size: 12 residues. V lost 6 bases and J lost 6, with 9 bases in between. DNA of the CDR3: TGTGCCAGCAGCCCTTTCTCCAATGAGCAGTTCTTC. Its protein is CASSPFSNEQFF. Looking up the rest from reference TRBV28 and TRBJ2-1 gives the full variable domain: DVKVTQSSRYLVKRTGEKVFLECVQDMDHENMFWYRQDPGLGLRLIYFSYDVKMKEKGDIPEGYSVSREKKERFSLILESASTNQTSMYLCASSPFSNEQFFGPGTRLTVL.

The rearrangement joins TRBV6-1 to TRBJ2-7; 7 nucleotides match TRBD2. Germline V gene sequence: CDR1 MNHNS, CDR2 SASEGT. The CDR3 is 15 amino acids. V trimming: 5 bases; J trimming: 4 bases; junction bases outside the gene matches: 11. Here the CDR3 DNA reads TGTGCCAGCAGTAACCTGTGGCGGGAGCGGTACGAGCAGTACTTC. Translating it yields CASSNLWRERYEQYF.

The chain couples TRBV6-1 to TRBJ1-2; 9 bases match TRBD1. V shed 3 bases, J shed 8 bases, and the junction held 4 bases outside the gene matches. Per germline, CDR1 MNHNS and CDR2 SASEGT. The CDR3 is made up of 13 amino acids. CDR3 protein: CASSEGQGRGYTF. CDR3 nucleotide sequence: TGTGCCAGCAGTGAGGGACAGGGAAGGGGCTACACCTTC.

The V call is TRBV19, the J call TRBJ2-1; TRBD2 might be the D (6 bases). Trimming left V 5 bases short and J 4 bases short, with 12 bases between. Germline values: CDR1 LNHDA, CDR2 SQIVND (reference sequence). The CDR3 spans 14 residues. The CDR3 region is CASSWDWIYNEQFF. In DNA form, the CDR3 reads TGTGCCAGTAGTTGGGACTGGATTTACAATGAGCAGTTCTTC.

The genes are TRBV27 and TRBJ2-6; a possible D gene is TRBD1 (6 bases). With 4 bases removed from V and 0 bases from J, the gap between germline ends came to 13 bases. The CDR3 is 17 residues long. In germline, CDR1 is MNHEY, CDR2 SMNVEV (reference sequence). For the CDR3, the DNA is TGTGCCAGCAGTTGGGCAGGACAGAGCTCTGGGGCCAACGTCCTGACTTTC. Translating it yields CASSWAGQSSGANVLTF.

Details on this clone: One end of the junction fails to match germline, which may point to a read error. V usage is TRBV11-2 and J usage is TRBJ2-1, with TRBD2 matching over 9 bases. In germline, CDR1 is SGHAT, CDR2 FQNNGV. This CDR3 is built from 13 residues. The CDR3 region has the DNA TGTGCCAGCAGATTAGCGGGAGCTCTCGAGCAGTTCTTC. This encodes CASRLAGALEQFF.

This chain joins TRBV13 and TRBJ2-1; maybe TRBD2 (5 bases). The germline V and J ends were trimmed by 5 bases and 7 bases, with 15 bases remaining between them. The CDR3 covers 14 residues. Germline loops: CDR1 PRHDT, CDR2 FYEKMQ (reference sequence). CDR3 sequence (DNA): TGTGCCAGCAGCGCGCCCCCGACGGGAAATGAGCAGTTCTTC. Its translation: CASSAPPTGNEQFF.

As concerns this clone: A read error may produce the germline difference seen at one junction end. This chain joins TRBV5-1 and TRBJ2-3, with D possibly TRBD1 on 7 matching bases. The V gene's germline CDR1 is SGHRS and CDR2 YFSETQ. The CDR3 is made up of 14 amino acids. This chain's CDR3 is CASTLVGPGGFQIF. The CDR3 DNA follows: TGCGCCAGCACCTTGGTCGGGCCAGGGGGGTTCCAGATTTTT.

The chain joins TRBV19 to TRBJ1-5; TRBD1 might be the D (5 bases). There are 14 residues in the CDR3. Germline loops: CDR1 LNHDA, CDR2 SQIVND (reference sequence). Trimming took 3 bases from V and 6 from J, leaving 12 bases between them. This chain's CDR3 is CASSIQGLRQPQHF. Here the CDR3 DNA reads TGTGCCAGTAGTATCCAGGGTCTGCGTCAGCCCCAGCATTTT. Together with reference TRBV19 and TRBJ1-5, the CDR3 gives the full variable domain: DGGITQSPKYLFRKEGQNVTLSCEQNLNHDAMYWYRQDPGQGLRLIYYSQIVNDFQKGDIAEGYSVSREKKESFPLTVTSAQKNPTAFYLCASSIQGLRQPQHFGDGTRLSIL.

The gene calls are TRBV11-2 and TRBJ1-5; D may be TRBD1 (5 bases). The germline CDR1 and CDR2 sequences are SGHAT and FQNNGV. The CDR3 contains 16 residues. Trimming pared 1 base from V and 0 bases from J, leaving 10 bases between. The CDR3 coding sequence is TGTGCCAGCAGCTTAGTCGGGGGGTATAGCAATCAGCCCCAGCATTTT. Protein sequence: CASSLVGGYSNQPQHF.

This rearrangement joins TRBV6-5 to TRBJ2-5, with 8 nucleotides matching TRBD2. Per the germline V gene, CDR1 is MNHEY and CDR2 is SVGAGI. The CDR3 runs 15 residues. Germline trimming cut 0 bases from V and 4 bases from J; bases unmatched to any gene: 4. The CDR3 sequence: CASSYSPRGVETQYF. For the CDR3, the DNA is TGTGCCAGCAGTTACTCGCCGCGGGGGGTAGAGACCCAGTACTTC.

This clone was picked up one time. Written as DNA, the CDR3 is TGTGCCAGCAGCTTATCAGCGGTGTCACCCCTCGGTGAGCAGTTCTTC. Protein product: CASSLSAVSPLGEQFF. The J gene is TRBJ2-1, the V gene TRBV7-9; D perhaps matches TRBD2 (5 bases). Trimming shortened V by 2 bases and J by 9 bases, and 20 bases separated the two germline ends. The germline V gene encodes CDR1 SEHNR and CDR2 FQNEAQ (reference sequence). The CDR3 runs 16 residues.